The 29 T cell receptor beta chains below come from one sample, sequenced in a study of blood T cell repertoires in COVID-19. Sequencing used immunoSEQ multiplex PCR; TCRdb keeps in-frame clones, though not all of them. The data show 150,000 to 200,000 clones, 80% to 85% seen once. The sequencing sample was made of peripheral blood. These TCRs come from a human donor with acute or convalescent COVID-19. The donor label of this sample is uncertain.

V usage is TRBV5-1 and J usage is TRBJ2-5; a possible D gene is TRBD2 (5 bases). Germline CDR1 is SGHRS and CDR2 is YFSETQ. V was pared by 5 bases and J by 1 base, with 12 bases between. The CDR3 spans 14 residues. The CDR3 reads CASSTDSIQETQYF. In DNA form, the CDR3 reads TGCGCCAGCAGTACGGACTCGATCCAAGAGACCCAGTACTTC.

The CDR3 region is CASSDRLAGGGEQFF. DNA for the CDR3: TGTGCCAGCAGCGACCGACTAGCGGGAGGGGGTGAGCAGTTCTTC. This chain joins TRBV9 and TRBJ2-1; 14 bases are shared with TRBD2. The CDR3 totals 15 residues. In germline, CDR1 is SGDLS, CDR2 YYNGEE. With 3 bases clipped from V and 9 bases from J, the junction kept 5 bases outside the gene matches.

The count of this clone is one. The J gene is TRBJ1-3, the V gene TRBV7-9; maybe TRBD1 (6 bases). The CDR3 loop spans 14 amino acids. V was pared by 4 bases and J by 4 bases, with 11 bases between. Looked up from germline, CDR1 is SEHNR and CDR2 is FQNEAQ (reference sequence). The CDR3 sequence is CASSYDRTGNTIYF. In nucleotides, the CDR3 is TGTGCCAGCAGCTACGACAGGACCGGAAACACCATATATTTT.

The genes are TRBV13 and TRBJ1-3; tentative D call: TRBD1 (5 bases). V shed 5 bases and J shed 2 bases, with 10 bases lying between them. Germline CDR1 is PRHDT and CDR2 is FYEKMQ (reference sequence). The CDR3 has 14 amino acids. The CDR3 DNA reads TGTGCCAGCAGCCCCCCAGGGACTGGAAACACCATATATTTT. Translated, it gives CASSPPGTGNTIYF.

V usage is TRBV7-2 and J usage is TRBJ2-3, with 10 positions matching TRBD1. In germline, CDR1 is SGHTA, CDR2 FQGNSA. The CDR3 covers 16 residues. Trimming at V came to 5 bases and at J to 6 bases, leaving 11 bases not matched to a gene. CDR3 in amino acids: CASSPHRDRGLDTQYF. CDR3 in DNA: TGTGCCAGCAGCCCCCACCGGGACAGGGGACTGGATACGCAGTATTTT. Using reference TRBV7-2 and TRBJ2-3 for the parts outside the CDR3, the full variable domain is GAGVSQSPSNKVTEKGKDVELRCDPISGHTALYWYRQSLGQGLEFLIYFQGNSAPDKSGLPSDRFSAERTGGSVSTLTIQRTQQEDSAVYLCASSPHRDRGLDTQYFGPGTRLTVL.

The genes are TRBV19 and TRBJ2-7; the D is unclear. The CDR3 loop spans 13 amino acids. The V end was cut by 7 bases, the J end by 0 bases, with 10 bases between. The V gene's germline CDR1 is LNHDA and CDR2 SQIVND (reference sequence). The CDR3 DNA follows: TGTGCCAGTAATTCTCGCGCCTCCTACGAGCAGTACTTC. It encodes CASNSRASYEQYF.

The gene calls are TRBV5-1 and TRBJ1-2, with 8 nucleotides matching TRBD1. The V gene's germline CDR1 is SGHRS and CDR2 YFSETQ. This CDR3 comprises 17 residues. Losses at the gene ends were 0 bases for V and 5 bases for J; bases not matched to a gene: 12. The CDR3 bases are TGCGCCAGCAGCTTGGACGGGCCAGGGGGCGTCATTTATGGCTACACCTTC. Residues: CASSLDGPGGVIYGYTF.

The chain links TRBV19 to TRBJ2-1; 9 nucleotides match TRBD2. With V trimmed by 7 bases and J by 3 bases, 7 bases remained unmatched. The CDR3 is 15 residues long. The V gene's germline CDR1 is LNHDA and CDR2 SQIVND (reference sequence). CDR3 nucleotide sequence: TGTGCCAGTACTACGACTAGCGGTTTCTACAATGAGCAGTTCTTC. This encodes CASTTTSGFYNEQFF.

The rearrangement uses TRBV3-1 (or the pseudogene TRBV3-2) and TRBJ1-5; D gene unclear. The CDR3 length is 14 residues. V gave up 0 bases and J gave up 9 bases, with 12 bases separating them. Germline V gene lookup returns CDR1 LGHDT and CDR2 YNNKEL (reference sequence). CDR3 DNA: TGTGCCAGCAGCCAAGATAAACTGCTTGGGCCCCAGCATTTT. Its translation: CASSQDKLLGPQHF.

The CDR3 coding sequence is TGCGCCAGCAGCTCGAGGACGGGGGAGGATACGCAGTATTTT. Its translation: CASSSRTGEDTQYF. The gene calls are TRBV5-1 and TRBJ2-3; perhaps TRBD2 as D (6 bases). Trimming removed 3 bases from V and 6 bases from J, with 14 bases in between. Germline V gene lookup returns CDR1 SGHRS and CDR2 YFSETQ. CDR3 length: 14 amino acids.

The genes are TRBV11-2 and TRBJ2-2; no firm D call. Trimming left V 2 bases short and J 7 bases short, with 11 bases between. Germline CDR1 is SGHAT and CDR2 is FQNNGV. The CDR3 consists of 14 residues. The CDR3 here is CASSLTVTNGELFF. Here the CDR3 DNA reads TGTGCCAGCAGCTTAACCGTGACAAACGGGGAGCTGTTTTTT.

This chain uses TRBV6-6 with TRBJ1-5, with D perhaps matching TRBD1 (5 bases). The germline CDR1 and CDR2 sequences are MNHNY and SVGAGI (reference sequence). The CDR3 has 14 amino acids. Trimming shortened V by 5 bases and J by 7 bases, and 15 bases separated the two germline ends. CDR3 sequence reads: CASSLGGDGQPQHF. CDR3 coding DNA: TGTGCCAGCAGTCTCGGAGGGGACGGGCAGCCCCAGCATTTT.

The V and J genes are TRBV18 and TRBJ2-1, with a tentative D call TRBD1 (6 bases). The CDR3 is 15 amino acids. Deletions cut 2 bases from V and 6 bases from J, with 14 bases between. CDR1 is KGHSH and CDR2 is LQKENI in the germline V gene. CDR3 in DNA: TGTGCCAGCTCACCATTACAGGGTGGGGTCAATGAGCAGTTCTTC. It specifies CASSPLQGGVNEQFF. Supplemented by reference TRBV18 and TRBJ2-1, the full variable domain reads NAGVMQNPRHLVRRRGQEARLRCSPMKGHSHVYWYRQLPEEGLKFMVYLQKENIIDESGMPKERFSAEFPKEGPSILRIQQVVRGDSAAYFCASSPLQGGVNEQFFGPGTRLTVL.

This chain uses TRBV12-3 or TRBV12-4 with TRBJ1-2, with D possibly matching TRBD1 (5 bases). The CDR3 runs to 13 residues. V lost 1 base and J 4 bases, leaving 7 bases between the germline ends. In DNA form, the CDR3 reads TGTGCCAGCAGTTTAGATCAGGGCTATGGCTACACCTTC. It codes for CASSLDQGYGYTF.

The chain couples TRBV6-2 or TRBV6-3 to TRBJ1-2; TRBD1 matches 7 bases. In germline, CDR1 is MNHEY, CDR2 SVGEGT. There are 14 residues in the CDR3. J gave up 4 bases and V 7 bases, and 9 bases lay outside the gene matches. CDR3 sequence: CASTPADRVYGYTF. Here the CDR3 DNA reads TGTGCCAGCACCCCGGCCGACAGGGTCTATGGCTACACCTTC.

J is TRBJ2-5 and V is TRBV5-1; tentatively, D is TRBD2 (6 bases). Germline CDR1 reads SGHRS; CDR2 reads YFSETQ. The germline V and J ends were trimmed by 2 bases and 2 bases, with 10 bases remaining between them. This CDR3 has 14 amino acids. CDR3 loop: CASSLGTGQETQYF. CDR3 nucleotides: TGCGCCAGCAGCTTAGGGACTGGGCAAGAGACCCAGTACTTC.

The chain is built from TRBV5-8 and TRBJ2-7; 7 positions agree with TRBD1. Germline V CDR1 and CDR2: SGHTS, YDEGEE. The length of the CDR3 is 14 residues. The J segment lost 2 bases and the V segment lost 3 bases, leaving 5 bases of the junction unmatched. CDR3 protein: CASSYKTGPYEQYF. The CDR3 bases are TGTGCCAGCAGCTACAAGACAGGGCCCTACGAGCAGTACTTC.

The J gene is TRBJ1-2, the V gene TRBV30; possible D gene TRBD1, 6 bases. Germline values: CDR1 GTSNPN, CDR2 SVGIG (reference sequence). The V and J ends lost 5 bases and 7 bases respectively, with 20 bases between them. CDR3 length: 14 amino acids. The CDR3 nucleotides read TGTGCCTGGGCTGATCAGGGGAATCTGGGTGGCTACACCTTC. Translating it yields CAWADQGNLGGYTF.

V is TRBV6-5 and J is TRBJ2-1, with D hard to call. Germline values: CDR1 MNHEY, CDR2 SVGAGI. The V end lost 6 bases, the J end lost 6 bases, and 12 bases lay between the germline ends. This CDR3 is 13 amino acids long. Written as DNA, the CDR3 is TGTGCCAGCAGACCTACTAAGAGCAATGAGCAGTTCTTC. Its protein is CASRPTKSNEQFF.

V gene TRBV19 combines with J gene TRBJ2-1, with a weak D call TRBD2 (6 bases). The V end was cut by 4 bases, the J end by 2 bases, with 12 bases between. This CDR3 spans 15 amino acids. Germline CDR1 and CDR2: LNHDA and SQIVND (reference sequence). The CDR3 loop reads CASSRGGATYNEQFF. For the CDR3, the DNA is TGTGCCAGTAGTAGGGGCGGGGCCACCTACAATGAGCAGTTCTTC.

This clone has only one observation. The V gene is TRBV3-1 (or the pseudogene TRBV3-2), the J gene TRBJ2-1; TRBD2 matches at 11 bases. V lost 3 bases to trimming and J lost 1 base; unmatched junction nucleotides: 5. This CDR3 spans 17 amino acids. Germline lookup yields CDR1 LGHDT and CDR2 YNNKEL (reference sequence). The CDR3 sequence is CASSHGTSGESYNEQFF. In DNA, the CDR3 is TGTGCCAGCAGCCACGGGACTAGCGGTGAGTCCTACAATGAGCAGTTCTTC.

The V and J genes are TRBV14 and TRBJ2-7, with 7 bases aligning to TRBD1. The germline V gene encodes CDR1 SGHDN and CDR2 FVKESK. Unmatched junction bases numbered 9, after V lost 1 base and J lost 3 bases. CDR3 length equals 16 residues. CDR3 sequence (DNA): TGTGCCAGCAGCCAAGCGAAGGGGGCCCTGAACTACGAGCAGTACTTC. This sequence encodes CASSQAKGALNYEQYF.

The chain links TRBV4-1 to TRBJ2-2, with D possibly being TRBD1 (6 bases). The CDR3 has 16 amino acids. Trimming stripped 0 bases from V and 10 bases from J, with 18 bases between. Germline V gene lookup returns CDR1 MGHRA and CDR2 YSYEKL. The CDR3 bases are TGCGCCAGCAGCCAAGATCTGGCAGGGGCACCCCCGGAGCTGTTTTTT. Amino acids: CASSQDLAGAPPELFF.

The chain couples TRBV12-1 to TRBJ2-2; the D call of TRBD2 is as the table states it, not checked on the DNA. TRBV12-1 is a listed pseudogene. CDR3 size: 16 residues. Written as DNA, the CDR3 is TGTGCCAGGGTCGCCTTAAGCGGGGGGAACACCGGGGAGCTGTTTTTT. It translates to CARVALSGGNTGELFF.

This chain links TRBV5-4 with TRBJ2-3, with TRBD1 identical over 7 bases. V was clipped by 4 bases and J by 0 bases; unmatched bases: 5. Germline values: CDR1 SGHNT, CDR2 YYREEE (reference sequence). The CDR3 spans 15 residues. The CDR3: CASSPGTASTDTQYF. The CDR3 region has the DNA TGTGCCAGCAGCCCCGGGACAGCTAGCACAGATACGCAGTATTTT.

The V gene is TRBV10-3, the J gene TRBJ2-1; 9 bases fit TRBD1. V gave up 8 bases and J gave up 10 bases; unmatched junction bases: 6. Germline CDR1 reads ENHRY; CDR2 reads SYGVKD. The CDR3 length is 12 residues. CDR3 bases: TGTGCCATCGCGACAGGGGGGAGGGAGCAGTTCTTC. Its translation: CAIATGGREQFF.

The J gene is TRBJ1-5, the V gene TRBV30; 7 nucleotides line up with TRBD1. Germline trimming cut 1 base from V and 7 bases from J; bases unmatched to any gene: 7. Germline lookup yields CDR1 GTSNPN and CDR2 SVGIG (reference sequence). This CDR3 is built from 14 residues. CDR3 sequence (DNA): TGTGCCTGGAGTGGGAACAGGGGTAACCAGCCCCAGCATTTT. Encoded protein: CAWSGNRGNQPQHF.

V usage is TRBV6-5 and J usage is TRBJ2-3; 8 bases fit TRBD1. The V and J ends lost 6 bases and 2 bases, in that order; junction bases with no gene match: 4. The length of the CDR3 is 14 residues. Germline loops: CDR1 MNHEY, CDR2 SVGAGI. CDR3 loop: CASSRQGLTDTQYF. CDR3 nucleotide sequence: TGTGCCAGCAGCCGACAGGGGCTCACAGATACGCAGTATTTT.

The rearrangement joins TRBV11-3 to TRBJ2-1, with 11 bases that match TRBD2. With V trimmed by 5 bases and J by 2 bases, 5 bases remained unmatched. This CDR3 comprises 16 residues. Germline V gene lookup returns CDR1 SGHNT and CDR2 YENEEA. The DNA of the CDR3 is TGTGCCAGCAGCGGAAGGACTAGCGGGCCCTACAATGAGCAGTTCTTC. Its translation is CASSGRTSGPYNEQFF.